Sequencing of this T cell receptor beta chain was carried out in a study of T cell responses to AZD1222 COVID-19 vaccine. Points from the study as a whole: There were vaccine-associated CD4 TCRs across spike, dominant at 160-218 and 743-854. Only five to seven individuals given AZD1222 were seropositive at baseline.

The germline CDR1 and CDR2 sequences are DFQATT and SNEGSKA (reference sequence). There are 11 residues in the CDR3. About this clone: The antigen is not known.

Profiled with immunoSEQ multiplex PCR; TCRdb holds only in-frame clones, not every one. This table holds around 110,000 clones, more than 80% found once. The rearrangement links TRBV20-1 to TRBJ2-1, with a tentative D call TRBD2 (6 bases). The sequence derives from an adult in good health. The specimen comprised peripheral blood, sampled on day 0 of AZD1222 vaccination. CDR3 nucleotides: TGCGCGGTCCGGGAGCAAAATGAGCAGTTCTTC. Protein sequence: CAVREQNEQFF.